Shown below are 5 T cell receptor beta chains from a single sample sequenced in a study of regulatory and conventional T cells in RAG deficiency. The table came from immunoSEQ multiplex PCR; TCRdb's copy has only in-frame clones and leaves some out. This sample has 25,000 to 35,000 clones; over 80% occur once, and the top ten carry under 5.5%. Separately, the same data were catalogued under a study of regulatory T cells. That investigation notes: Amplification used 52 TRBV primers and 13 TRBJ primers.

Sequenced sample: CD8+ T cells sorted from blood. The source of these receptors is a human donor in good health.

This chain joins TRBV5-4 and TRBJ2-1; maybe TRBD2 (5 bases). The V end was cut by 4 bases, the J end by 6 bases, with 17 bases between. CDR3 length: 15 residues. Per the germline V gene, CDR1 is SGHNT and CDR2 is YYREEE (reference sequence). CDR3 nucleotide sequence: TGTGCCAGCAGCCCCGGTCTAGCTGTTCTCAATGAGCAGTTCTTC. Amino acid sequence: CASSPGLAVLNEQFF.

This clone was seen only once. The chain combines TRBV9 with TRBJ2-1; D call uncertain. There are 16 residues in the CDR3. Germline V gene data show CDR1 as SGDLS and CDR2 as YYNGEE. V lost 3 bases to trimming and J lost 4 bases, with 17 bases between them. The CDR3 sequence: CASSASPFDGYNEQFF. In nucleotides, the CDR3 is TGTGCCAGCAGCGCCTCCCCTTTTGACGGTTACAATGAGCAGTTCTTC.

The chain employs TRBV4-2 and TRBJ2-1; possibly TRBD1 for D (7 bases). Germline-derived CDR1 and CDR2 are LGHNA and YNFKEQ. This CDR3 contains 16 residues. V shed 0 bases and J shed 4 bases, with 13 bases lying between them. CDR3 in amino acids: CASSQDPGGMYNEQFF. CDR3 DNA: TGTGCCAGCAGCCAAGATCCAGGGGGGATGTACAATGAGCAGTTCTTC.

This chain links TRBV7-9 with TRBJ1-1; a weak D match, TRBD1 (6 bases). Germline loops: CDR1 SEHNR, CDR2 FQNEAQ (reference sequence). The germline V and J ends were trimmed by 5 bases and 0 bases, with 16 bases remaining between them. This CDR3 comprises 16 residues. This CDR3 is CASSPRTANMNTEAFF. In nucleotides, the CDR3 is TGTGCCAGCAGCCCAAGGACAGCCAACATGAACACTGAAGCTTTCTTT. The variable domain in full, with the rest retrieved from reference TRBV7-9 and TRBJ1-1, is DTGVSQNPRHKITKRGQNVTFRCDPISEHNRLYWYRQTLGQGPEFLTYFQNEAQLEKSRLLSDRFSAERPKGSFSTLEIQRTEQGDSAMYLCASSPRTANMNTEAFFGQGTRLTVV.

The genes are TRBV11-3 and TRBJ2-7; D remains unclear. Trimming shortened V by 0 bases and J by 5 bases, and 14 bases separated the two germline ends. The CDR3 extends over 15 amino acids. Per germline, CDR1 SGHNT and CDR2 YENEEA. Here the CDR3 reads CASSLDGRPSDEQYF. The CDR3 DNA reads as TGTGCCAGCAGCTTAGACGGTCGTCCGAGCGACGAGCAGTACTTC.